The TCR beta chain described here comes from a study of PD-1 blockade in classical Hodgkin lymphoma. This clone was seen ten or more times. The antigen remains unidentified. Time point specified: cycle 4 day 1 (C4D1), after more than five weeks of nivolumab. All the patients suffered relapse after autologous stem cell transplantation, and brentuximab vedotin exposure differed. Clones were read by immunoSEQ multiplex PCR, and TCRdb kept only the in-frame ones, dropping some. The repertoire holds roughly 46,000 clones, with around 74% as singletons. Trimming pared 3 bases from V and 6 bases from J, leaving 26 bases between. The germline V gene has CDR1 MDHEN and CDR2 SYDVKM. The CDR3 extends over 18 amino acids. Study-level results: Reasons behind the repertoire differences stay unclear, perhaps disease activity or earlier therapy. Complete responders entered with baseline diversity on par with newly diagnosed patients, the results showed.

The source of this sequence is a human donor with classical Hodgkin lymphoma. Here the sequenced sample was peripheral blood mononuclear cells (PBMCs), taken before the fourth cycle of nivolumab. V and J are TRBV28 and TRBJ1-1; possible D gene TRBD1, 5 bases. CDR3 bases: TGTGCCAGCAGTTTGCCCTCCTGGGACTCTGGTAGGGACGCTGAAGCTTTCTTT. Translating it yields CASSLPSWDSGRDAEAFF.